The 19 T cell receptor beta chains given below trace back to one sample, sequenced in a study of CD8 T cells in Susac syndrome. With random hexamers, 0.5 to 1 ug RNA was reverse transcribed. Each CDR3 protein gets one entry after TCRdb re-called the immunoSEQ multiplex PCR reads with MiXCR. The table records roughly 190,000 distinct CDR3 sequences, 85% to 95% of them present only once. The sequencing sample was made of CD4+ T cells from PBMCs. These receptors all stem from a human donor in good health.

The chain joins TRBV7-3 to TRBJ1-1; TRBD1 matches at 8 bases. The CDR3 has 15 amino acids. CDR1 SGHTA and CDR2 FQGTGA come from the germline V gene. After removal of 3 bases from V and 1 base from J, the junction contained 4 bases not matched to a gene. The CDR3 loop is CASSFTGTGNTEAFF. CDR3 sequence (DNA): TGTGCCAGCAGCTTTACCGGGACAGGGAACACTGAAGCTTTCTTT.

The CDR3 region is CASSLGQQFEQYF. The CDR3 DNA follows: TGCGCCAGCAGCCTGGGACAGCAATTCGAGCAGTACTTC. The gene calls are TRBV5-1 and TRBJ2-7, with 7 bases aligning to TRBD1. Germline CDR1 and CDR2: SGHRS and YFSETQ. The CDR3 contains 13 residues. The ends lost 4 bases at V and 6 bases at J; junction bases unmatched: 7. The whole variable domain, filled in from reference TRBV5-1 and TRBJ2-7, reads KAGVTQTPRYLIKTRGQQVTLSCSPISGHRSVSWYQQTPGQGLQFLFEYFSETQRNKGNFPGRFSGRQFSNSRSEMNVSTLELGDSALYLCASSLGQQFEQYFGPGTRLTVT.

The chain couples TRBV29-1 to TRBJ2-7; no clear D. V was trimmed by 3 bases and J by 1 base, leaving 7 bases between them. This CDR3 is 12 amino acids long. Germline CDR1 and CDR2: SQVTM and ANQGSEA. CDR3 DNA sequence: TGCAGCGTTGAGGGCCATTCCTACGAGCAGTACTTC. It encodes CSVEGHSYEQYF.

The V call is TRBV27, the J call TRBJ2-1; D is perhaps TRBD1 or TRBD2 (5 bases each). The V end was cut by 5 bases, the J end by 6 bases, with 23 bases between. This CDR3 spans 17 amino acids. Germline assignment: CDR1 MNHEY and CDR2 SMNVEV (reference sequence). The CDR3 region has the DNA TGTGCCAGCAGTCGCTTTACCGGGGACCCCGGTTCCAATGAGCAGTTCTTC. It encodes CASSRFTGDPGSNEQFF.

CDR3 nucleotides: TGTGCCAGCAGTTTAAGGCTTCGTGGGACAGGGGTTGGGCGGGGGAGTGAAAAACTGTTTTTT. As protein: CASSLRLRGTGVGRGSEKLFF. The chain is built from TRBV27 and TRBJ1-4, with 10 bases aligning to TRBD1. Germline CDR1 is MNHEY and CDR2 is SMNVEV (reference sequence). This CDR3 spans 21 amino acids. The V segment lost 2 bases and the J segment 7 bases; nucleotides outside the gene matches: 22.

The chain couples TRBV19 to TRBJ2-3, with a weak D call TRBD2 (6 bases). The CDR3 spans 15 residues. CDR1 is LNHDA, CDR2 SQIVND, per germline (reference sequence). V was clipped by 3 bases and J by 2 bases, with 12 bases between them. The CDR3 spells CASSMLAGNTDTQYF. The CDR3 coding sequence is TGTGCCAGTAGTATGTTGGCGGGAAACACAGATACGCAGTATTTT.

This rearrangement joins TRBV7-2 to TRBJ2-3; D gene uncertain. The V gene lost 1 base and the J gene lost 4 bases, with 9 bases spanning the gap. There are 14 residues in the CDR3. Germline CDR1 SGHTA, CDR2 FQGNSA. The CDR3 DNA is TGTGCCAGCAGCTTAGAAGGCAGCGCAGATACGCAGTATTTT. It specifies CASSLEGSADTQYF.

The chain combines TRBV28 with TRBJ2-1, with 7 bases aligning to TRBD2. The CDR3 is 11 residues long. With 11 bases clipped from V and 7 bases from J, the junction kept 5 bases outside the gene matches. Germline CDR1 MDHEN, CDR2 SYDVKM. The CDR3 coding sequence is TGTGCCTTCGGGGGGAGAAATGAGCAGTTCTTC. Its translation: CAFGGRNEQFF.

The chain uses TRBV7-2 and TRBJ1-1, with unresolved D. From germline, CDR1 is SGHTA and CDR2 FQGNSA. CDR3 length equals 12 residues. V shed 3 bases and J shed 11 bases, with 13 bases lying between them. CDR3 protein: CASSLATFEAFF. The CDR3 DNA is TGTGCCAGCAGCTTGGCGACCTTTGAGGCTTTCTTT. Full variable domain (remainder filled in from reference TRBV7-2 and TRBJ1-1): GAGVSQSPSNKVTEKGKDVELRCDPISGHTALYWYRQSLGQGLEFLIYFQGNSAPDKSGLPSDRFSAERTGGSVSTLTIQRTQQEDSAVYLCASSLATFEAFFGQGTRLTVV.

The chain has TRBV27 and TRBJ1-1; D remains ambiguous. CDR3 length: 11 residues. The V gene lost 3 bases and the J gene lost 5 bases, with 4 bases spanning the gap. Germline V gene lookup returns CDR1 MNHEY and CDR2 SMNVEV (reference sequence). CDR3 DNA sequence: TGTGCCAGCAGTTTCGGTACTGAAGCTTTCTTT. This codes for CASSFGTEAFF.

This clonotype was observed once. The chain combines TRBV14 with TRBJ2-3; 9 bases agree with TRBD1. The V gene end was trimmed by 3 bases and the J gene end by 5 bases; junction bases not matched to a gene: 12. Germline V gene data show CDR1 as SGHDN and CDR2 as FVKESK. The CDR3 has 17 amino acids. CDR3 amino acids: CASSHAPGQGLLDTQYF. CDR3 DNA sequence: TGTGCCAGCAGCCATGCGCCGGGACAGGGCCTTTTAGATACGCAGTATTTT.

The genes are TRBV3-1 and TRBJ1-2; TRBD1 agrees at 8 bases. This CDR3 has 12 residues. Trimming took 10 bases from V and 2 from J; bases not matched to a gene: 3. Germline CDR1 LGHDT, CDR2 YNNKEL (reference sequence). The CDR3: CATTGGNYGYTF. CDR3 nucleotide sequence: TGTGCCACCACAGGGGGAAACTATGGCTACACCTTC.

The J gene is TRBJ2-6, the V gene TRBV3-1, with D tentatively TRBD1 (5 bases). V gave up 4 bases and J gave up 0 bases, with 13 bases separating them. CDR3 size: 17 residues. Germline CDR1 and CDR2: LGHDT and YNNKEL (reference sequence). The CDR3 DNA is TGTGCCAGCAGCCCGCAGGGAACCCGCTCTGGGGCCAACGTCCTGACTTTC. Its protein product is CASSPQGTRSGANVLTF.

This rearrangement joins TRBV7-2 to TRBJ1-2; D is ambiguous. The CDR3 has 13 residues. Trimming pared 5 bases from V and 8 bases from J, leaving 15 bases between. CDR1 and CDR2 from the germline V gene are SGHTA and FQGNSA. Written as DNA, the CDR3 is TGTGCCAGCAGCCCGACCTTAGGGTTCGGCTACACCTTC. Residues: CASSPTLGFGYTF.

In this sample, this clonotype turned up once. The V call is TRBV2, the J call TRBJ1-1; D is uncertain. CDR3 length equals 13 residues. Trimming removed 7 bases at V and 2 bases at J, with 11 bases between. Per the germline V gene, CDR1 is SNHLY and CDR2 is FYNNEI. The CDR3 protein is CASKWSHNTEAFF. CDR3 bases: TGTGCCAGCAAGTGGTCGCACAACACTGAAGCTTTCTTT.

This clonotype was observed a few times. The chain carries TRBV19 and TRBJ2-1, with unresolved D. Germline V gene data show CDR1 as LNHDA and CDR2 as SQIVND (reference sequence). This CDR3 contains 11 residues. V lost 4 bases to trimming and J lost 6 bases, with 4 bases between them. CDR3 in amino acids: CASSSFNEQFF. The CDR3 DNA reads as TGTGCCAGTAGTAGCTTCAATGAGCAGTTCTTC.

This clonotype was seen only a few times. The rearrangement uses TRBV7-2 and TRBJ1-1, with a tentative D call TRBD1 (5 bases). The germline V and J ends were trimmed by 1 base and 1 base, with 13 bases remaining between them. The germline V gene has CDR1 SGHTA and CDR2 FQGNSA. There are 16 residues in the CDR3. DNA of the CDR3: TGTGCCAGCAGCTTAGACCAGGGAGTACAGAACACTGAAGCTTTCTTT. It is translated as CASSLDQGVQNTEAFF.

The rearrangement uses TRBV10-3 and TRBJ1-1; tentatively, D is TRBD1 (5 bases). Germline V lookup: CDR1 ENHRY, CDR2 SYGVKD. The CDR3 has 14 amino acids. The V end lost 6 bases, the J end lost 6 bases, and 17 bases lay between the germline ends. In DNA form, the CDR3 reads TGTGCCATCAGGCCCCTTGACAGCTTTTCTGAAGCTTTCTTT. This sequence encodes CAIRPLDSFSEAFF.

This chain uses TRBV5-1 with TRBJ2-3; 9 nucleotides align to TRBD2. Per the germline V gene, CDR1 is SGHRS and CDR2 is YFSETQ. V dropped 1 base and J dropped 1; count of bases not matched to a gene: 4. This CDR3 spans 16 amino acids. The CDR3 DNA reads as TGCGCCAGCAGCTTGAGCGGGGGGATGGGCACAGATACGCAGTATTTT. Protein sequence: CASSLSGGMGTDTQYF.